The rows below give T cell receptor beta chains drawn from one sample of a study of shared clonotypes between healthy human individuals. Profiled with immunoSEQ multiplex PCR; TCRdb holds only in-frame clones, not every one. The sample consists of roughly 2.5 million clones, 85% to 95% of them appearing once. The specimen sequenced was naive CD4+ T cells sorted from blood. The origin of the receptors is a man younger than 35 in good health. Each CDR3 is given with its conserved first and last residue. D genes are given only for firm matches.

length	V	D	CDR3
15	TRBV28	TRBD1	CASSSPGTGNGELFF
11	TRBV20-1	.	CSAWRGNEQFF
14	TRBV6-5	.	CASSRAGHTDTQYF
14	TRBV2	TRBD2	CASIAVAGSYEQYF
13	TRBV29-1	.	CSVRHLMTYEQYF
16	TRBV11-2	TRBD1	CASSLADRAFGNTIYF
15	TRBV5-8	TRBD1	CASSLAADRGEKLFF
16	TRBV4-3	.	CASSQGGTGSTDTQYF
15	TRBV7-2	.	CASSLAGAVYNEQFF
14	TRBV30	TRBD2	CAWSPGGATDTQYF
14	TRBV7-9	.	CASSLVGGVYGYTF
13	TRBV29-1	.	CSVAGGRRETQYF
18	TRBV30	.	CAWSVRAGFLPPNYGYTF
14	TRBV19	TRBD1	CASRRTGSSYEQYF
16	TRBV1	.	CTNSMAGRRGGQPQHF
12	TRBV19	.	CASNKGGNTIYF
14	TRBV23-1	.	CASDVSADSYEQYF
15	TRBV15	TRBD1	CATSTGQGLGQPQHF
15	TRBV6-1	.	CASFPIRTGANVLTF
14	TRBV10-2	TRBD2	CASRLTAGAYEQYF
18	TRBV5-4	TRBD1	CASSYRWDRGAGANVLTF